Each of the 17 T cell receptor beta chains below was sequenced from the same sample in a study of blood T cell repertoires in COVID-19. Produced via immunoSEQ multiplex PCR; TCRdb's table is partial and in-frame only. In the table there are 190,000 or so clones, around 82% of which are singletons. Sequencing used peripheral blood. The receptors were sampled from a man aged 45 to 65 with active or convalescent COVID-19.

The count of this clone is one. The CDR3 is CATSDSGHSSGANVLTF. For the CDR3, the DNA is TGTGCCACCAGTGATTCGGGACATAGCTCTGGGGCCAACGTCCTGACTTTC. The rearrangement joins TRBV24-1 to TRBJ2-6; TRBD1 might be the D (6 bases). The CDR3 loop spans 17 amino acids. CDR1 and CDR2 from the germline V gene are KGHDR and SFDVKD. V was shortened by 2 bases and J by 0 bases, with 10 bases between the two germline ends.

The J gene is TRBJ1-5, the V gene TRBV2, with D perhaps matching TRBD1 (6 bases). Deletions cut 3 bases from V and 4 bases from J, with 19 bases between. The CDR3 totals 17 residues. Germline CDR1 SNHLY, CDR2 FYNNEI. The CDR3 DNA reads as TGTGCCAGCAGTGAGGGGGCGATCCGGGGACGGAATCAGCCCCAGCATTTT. Translated, it gives CASSEGAIRGRNQPQHF.

A single count supports this clone. The chain is built from TRBV29-1 and TRBJ2-5; D remains ambiguous. The V end lost 4 bases, the J end lost 4 bases, and 10 bases lay between the germline ends. CDR3 length: 12 amino acids. Germline V gene data show CDR1 as SQVTM and CDR2 as ANQGSEA. CDR3 amino acids: CSVVREPETQYF. The CDR3 nucleotides are TGCAGCGTTGTAAGAGAGCCAGAGACCCAGTACTTC.

This clone is a singleton in its sample. This sequence joins TRBV2 and TRBJ2-7; 8 bases are shared with TRBD1. V shed 6 bases, J shed 4 bases, and the junction held 8 bases outside the gene matches. The germline V gene encodes CDR1 SNHLY and CDR2 FYNNEI. The CDR3 totals 14 residues. CDR3 nucleotide sequence: TGTGCCAGCAGGACCGGGACAGGCATTTACGAGCAGTACTTC. This gives the protein CASRTGTGIYEQYF.

This clone was counted once. This chain uses TRBV21-1 with TRBJ2-1; TRBD2 is taken as the D call from the table, unchecked against the DNA. TRBV21-1 is a pseudogene. The CDR3 spans 19 residues. This CDR3 reads CASSKGVALRGSSYNEQFF. Here the CDR3 DNA reads TGTGCCAGCAGCAAAGGAGTGGCCCTGCGGGGGAGCTCCTACAATGAGCAGTTCTTC.

About this clone itself: A read error may be the cause here, since a much bigger clone is one base away. The chain links TRBV7-6 to TRBJ1-1; D gene ambiguous. Germline-derived CDR1 and CDR2 are SGHVS and FNYEAQ. The CDR3 totals 11 residues. V was trimmed by 3 bases and J by 7 bases, leaving 6 bases between them. In DNA, the CDR3 is TGTGCCAGCAGCTTCGGCGGTGAAGCTTTCTTT. It codes for CASSFGGEAFF.

This rearrangement joins TRBV27 to TRBJ1-2; TRBD1 might be the D (5 bases). The CDR3 consists of 13 residues. CDR1 and CDR2 (germline): MNHEY, SMNVEV (reference sequence). Trimming left V 0 bases short and J 5 bases short, with 7 bases between. The CDR3 sequence is CASSLSGGYGYTF. The CDR3 DNA reads TGTGCCAGCAGTTTATCCGGGGGTTATGGCTACACCTTC.

The genes are TRBV7-6 and TRBJ2-5; TRBD2 matches at 10 bases. Unmatched junction bases numbered 3, after V lost 0 bases and J lost 2 bases. The V gene's germline CDR1 is SGHVS and CDR2 FNYEAQ. The CDR3 totals 16 residues. The DNA of the CDR3 is TGTGCCAGCAGCTTAGCCCTACTAGCGGGGCAAGAGACCCAGTACTTC. Its protein product is CASSLALLAGQETQYF. The whole variable domain, filled in from reference TRBV7-6 and TRBJ2-5, reads GAGVSQSPRYKVTKRGQDVALRCDPISGHVSLYWYRQALGQGPEFLTYFNYEAQQDKSGLPNDRFSAERPEGSISTLTIQRTEQRDSAMYRCASSLALLAGQETQYFGPGTRLLVL.

The chain links TRBV6-5 to TRBJ1-2; tentatively, D is TRBD1 (6 bases). V was pared by 6 bases and J by 6 bases, with 14 bases between. The CDR3 runs to 13 residues. Germline values: CDR1 MNHEY, CDR2 SVGAGI. The CDR3 loop is CASSPTGGNGYTF. CDR3 nucleotide sequence: TGTGCCAGCAGCCCAACGGGGGGCAATGGCTACACCTTC.

The rearrangement joins TRBV5-1 to TRBJ2-3; 10 bases map to TRBD1. Losses at the gene ends were 0 bases for V and 4 bases for J; bases not matched to a gene: 5. This CDR3 spans 16 amino acids. Germline lookup yields CDR1 SGHRS and CDR2 YFSETQ. CDR3 region: CASSLGDRGRADTQYF. The DNA for the CDR3 is TGCGCCAGCAGCTTGGGGGACAGGGGACGGGCAGATACGCAGTATTTT.

The chain joins TRBV27 to TRBJ2-3; D perhaps matches TRBD1 (6 bases). The CDR3 covers 15 residues. The V end lost 2 bases, the J end lost 3 bases, and 12 bases lay between the germline ends. Germline-derived CDR1 and CDR2 are MNHEY and SMNVEV (reference sequence). Here the CDR3 DNA reads TGTGCCAGCAGTTTAAGGGGGACCTGGACAGATACGCAGTATTTT. Translation: CASSLRGTWTDTQYF.

V gene TRBV7-9 combines with J gene TRBJ1-2; no reliable D call. Germline-derived CDR1 and CDR2 are SEHNR and FQNEAQ (reference sequence). The CDR3 is made up of 13 amino acids. With 4 bases removed from V and 8 bases from J, the gap between germline ends came to 14 bases. CDR3 nucleotide sequence: TGTGCCAGCAGCTCAACTGTCACTTGGGGCTACACCTTC. Amino acids: CASSSTVTWGYTF.

The chain is built from TRBV30 and TRBJ1-1, with D unresolved. The V gene's germline CDR1 is GTSNPN and CDR2 SVGIG (reference sequence). Trimming cost V 4 bases and J 0 bases, with 12 bases left between them. This CDR3 has 14 residues. The CDR3 coding sequence is TGTGCCTGGAACCTCCTAGGAGTGAACACTGAAGCTTTCTTT. It translates to CAWNLLGVNTEAFF. The whole variable domain, remainder taken from reference TRBV30 and TRBJ1-1, is SQTIHQWPATLVQPVGSPLSLECTVEGTSNPNLYWYRQAAGRGLQLLFYSVGIGQISSEVPQNLSASRPQDRQFILSSKKLLLSDSGFYLCAWNLLGVNTEAFFGQGTRLTVV.

This clone was seen a single time. The chain is built from TRBV18 and TRBJ2-6; 10 bases are a match to TRBD1. This CDR3 contains 17 residues. The germline V gene encodes CDR1 KGHSH and CDR2 LQKENI. Trimming removed 2 bases from V and 2 bases from J; junction bases left unmatched: 3. CDR3 amino acids: CASSPLGTGAGANVLTF. Here the CDR3 DNA reads TGTGCCAGCTCACCATTGGGGACAGGGGCTGGGGCCAACGTCCTGACTTTC.

The V and J genes are TRBV11-3 and TRBJ2-2, with a tentative D call TRBD1 (6 bases). The germline gives CDR1 SGHNT, CDR2 YENEEA. Trimming stripped 3 bases from V and 4 bases from J, with 9 bases between. The CDR3 extends over 14 amino acids. The CDR3 is CASSLRTATGELFF. CDR3 nucleotides: TGTGCCAGCAGCTTGAGGACAGCCACCGGGGAGCTGTTTTTT.

This clone was seen a single time. This sequence joins TRBV5-6 and TRBJ2-7; D remains ambiguous. Per the germline V gene, CDR1 is SGHDT and CDR2 is YYEEEE. V gave up 0 bases and J gave up 5 bases, with 9 bases separating them. The CDR3 extends over 13 amino acids. The CDR3 spells CASSLETANEQYF. CDR3 coding DNA: TGTGCCAGCAGCTTGGAAACAGCCAACGAGCAGTACTTC. Full variable domain (remainder filled in from reference TRBV5-6 and TRBJ2-7): DAGVTQSPTHLIKTRGQQVTLRCSPKSGHDTVSWYQQALGQGPQFIFQYYEEEERQRGNFPDRFSGHQFPNYSSELNVNALLLGDSALYLCASSLETANEQYFGPGTRLTVT.

The CDR3 region has the DNA TGTGCCAGCAGCTTAGCCGGGACAGGGGACAATCAGCCCCAGCATTTT. Translation gives CASSLAGTGDNQPQHF. The rearrangement links TRBV7-8 to TRBJ1-5, with 10 bases lining up with TRBD1. After removal of 0 bases from V and 3 bases from J, the junction contained 2 bases not matched to a gene. In germline, CDR1 is SGHVS, CDR2 FQNEAQ. There are 16 residues in the CDR3.